Below are 6 T cell receptor beta chains sequenced from a single sample in a study of PD-1 blockade in classical Hodgkin lymphoma (dated by TCRdb to 2020 to 2022). Library construction relied on the immunoSEQ multiplex PCR assay. TCRdb limited this immuneACCESS table to in-frame rearrangements with V and J called. A share of clones is missing; checked studies link under half to unresolved V genes, and the rest is unexplained. A total of some 93,000 clones appear in this sample, approximately 92% of them only once. The leading ten clones occupy 2.5% to 3.5% of the sample. Interpreted using the paper, the time point label stands for: cycle 1 day 1 (C1D1), immediately before nivolumab initiation. Every trial patient had relapsed following autologous stem cell transplantation, and prior brentuximab vedotin exposure was what differed among cohorts A, B and C. The material was peripheral blood mononuclear cells (PBMCs), obtained at baseline. Every receptor here comes from a human donor with classical Hodgkin lymphoma.

The genes are TRBV29-1 and TRBJ2-7; 8 nucleotides align to TRBD1. Germline CDR1 reads SQVTM; CDR2 reads ANQGSEA. This CDR3 has 12 amino acids. V lost 7 bases and J lost 11; bases outside the gene matches: 13. The CDR3 coding sequence is TGCAGCGCCGGACCCGGTCAGGGGGCAGAGTACTTC. Translating gives CSAGPGQGAEYF.

V is TRBV5-6 and J is TRBJ2-3; D is uncertain. The V gene lost 0 bases and the J gene lost 6 bases, with 11 bases spanning the gap. This CDR3 contains 14 residues. In germline, CDR1 is SGHDT, CDR2 YYEEEE. The CDR3 loop reads CASSLVALLDTQYF. The CDR3 nucleotides read TGTGCCAGCAGCTTGGTAGCCTTACTGGATACGCAGTATTTT.

The chain recombines TRBV7-8 with TRBJ2-7; TRBD2 aligns across 7 bases. The V segment lost 2 bases and the J segment 2 bases; nucleotides outside the gene matches: 9. The CDR3 sequence is 16 residues long. Germline V lookup: CDR1 SGHVS, CDR2 FQNEAQ. CDR3 bases: TGTGCCAGCAGCTTACATGGGCTAGCGGACCCCTACGAGCAGTACTTC. Translating it yields CASSLHGLADPYEQYF.

This chain connects TRBV28 to TRBJ1-1; no definite D call. The CDR3 runs to 14 residues. The V end was cut by 8 bases, the J end by 0 bases, with 13 bases between. Germline CDR1 is MDHEN and CDR2 is SYDVKM. CDR3 residues: CASGMLNMNTEAFF. In nucleotides, the CDR3 is TGTGCCAGCGGCATGCTAAACATGAACACTGAAGCTTTCTTT.

The rearrangement links TRBV7-9 to TRBJ2-5; 7 nucleotides match TRBD1. There are 17 residues in the CDR3. The germline V gene has CDR1 SEHNR and CDR2 FQNEAQ (reference sequence). Trimming cost V 1 base and J 6 bases; bases outside gene matches: 14. In DNA form, the CDR3 reads TGTGCCAGCAGCTTAGTCCGCCCCGGGACAGTCATAAAGACCCAGTACTTC. Residues: CASSLVRPGTVIKTQYF.

The J gene is TRBJ1-1, the V gene TRBV10-1; D gene uncertain. Germline CDR1 WNHNN, CDR2 SYGVQD (reference sequence). This CDR3 region has 13 residues. V shed 6 bases and J shed 4 bases, with 12 bases lying between them. CDR3 amino acids: CASRWSGPTEAFF. CDR3 DNA: TGCGCCAGCAGGTGGAGCGGACCCACTGAAGCTTTCTTT.